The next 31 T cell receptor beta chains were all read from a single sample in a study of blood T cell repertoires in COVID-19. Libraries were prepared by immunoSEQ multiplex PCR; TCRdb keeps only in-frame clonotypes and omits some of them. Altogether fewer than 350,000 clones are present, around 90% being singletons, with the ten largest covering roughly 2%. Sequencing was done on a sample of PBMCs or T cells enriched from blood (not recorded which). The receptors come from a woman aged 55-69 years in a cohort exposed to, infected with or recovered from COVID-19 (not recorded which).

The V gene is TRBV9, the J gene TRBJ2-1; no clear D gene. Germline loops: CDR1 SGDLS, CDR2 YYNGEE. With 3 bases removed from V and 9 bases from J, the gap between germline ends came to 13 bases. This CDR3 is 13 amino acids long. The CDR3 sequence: CASSAQLVSEQFF. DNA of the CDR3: TGTGCCAGCAGCGCCCAGCTAGTCTCTGAGCAGTTCTTC.

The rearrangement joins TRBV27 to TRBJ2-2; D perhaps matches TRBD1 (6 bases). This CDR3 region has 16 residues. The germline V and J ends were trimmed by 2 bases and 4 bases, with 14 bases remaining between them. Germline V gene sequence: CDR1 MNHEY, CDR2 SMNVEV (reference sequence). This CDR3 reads CASSLAGARFTGELFF. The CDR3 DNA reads TGTGCCAGCAGTTTAGCAGGGGCGCGGTTCACCGGGGAGCTGTTTTTT.

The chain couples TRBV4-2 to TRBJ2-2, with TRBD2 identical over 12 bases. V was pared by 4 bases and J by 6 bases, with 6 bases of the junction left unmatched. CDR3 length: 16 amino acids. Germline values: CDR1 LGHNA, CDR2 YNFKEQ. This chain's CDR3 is CASSRRTSGISGELFF. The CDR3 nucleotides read TGTGCCAGCAGCCGTCGGACTAGCGGGATTTCCGGGGAGCTGTTTTTT.

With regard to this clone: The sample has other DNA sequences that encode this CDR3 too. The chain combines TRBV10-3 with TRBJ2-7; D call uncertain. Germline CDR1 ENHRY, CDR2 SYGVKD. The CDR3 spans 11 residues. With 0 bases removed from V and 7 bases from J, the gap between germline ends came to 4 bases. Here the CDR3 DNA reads TGTGCCATCAGTGAGTCAGCGGAGCAGTACTTC. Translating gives CAISESAEQYF.

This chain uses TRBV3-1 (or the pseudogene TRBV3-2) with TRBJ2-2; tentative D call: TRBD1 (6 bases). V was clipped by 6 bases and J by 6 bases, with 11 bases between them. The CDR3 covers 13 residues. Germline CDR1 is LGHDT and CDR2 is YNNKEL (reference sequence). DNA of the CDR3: TGTGCCAGCAGGGGGGCGTGGGCCGGGGAGCTGTTTTTT. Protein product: CASRGAWAGELFF.

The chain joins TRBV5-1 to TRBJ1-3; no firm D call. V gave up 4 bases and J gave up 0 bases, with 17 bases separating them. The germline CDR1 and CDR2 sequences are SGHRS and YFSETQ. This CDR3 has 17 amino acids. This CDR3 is CASSTYPSENSGNTIYF. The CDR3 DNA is TGCGCCAGCAGCACCTATCCTAGCGAGAACTCTGGAAACACCATATATTTT.

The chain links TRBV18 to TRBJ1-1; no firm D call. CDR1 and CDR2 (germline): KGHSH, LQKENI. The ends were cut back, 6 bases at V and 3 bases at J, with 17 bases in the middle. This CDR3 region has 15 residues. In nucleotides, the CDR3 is TGTGCCAGCTCCCAGAGTCTAGCTGGGGACACTGAAGCTTTCTTT. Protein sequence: CASSQSLAGDTEAFF.

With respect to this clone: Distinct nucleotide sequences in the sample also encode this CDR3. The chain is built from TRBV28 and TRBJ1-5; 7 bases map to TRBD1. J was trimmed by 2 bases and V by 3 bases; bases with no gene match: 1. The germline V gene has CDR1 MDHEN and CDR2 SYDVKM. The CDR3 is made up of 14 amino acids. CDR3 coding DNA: TGTGCCAGCAGTTTCGGGACAGGCAATCAGCCCCAGCATTTT. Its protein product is CASSFGTGNQPQHF.

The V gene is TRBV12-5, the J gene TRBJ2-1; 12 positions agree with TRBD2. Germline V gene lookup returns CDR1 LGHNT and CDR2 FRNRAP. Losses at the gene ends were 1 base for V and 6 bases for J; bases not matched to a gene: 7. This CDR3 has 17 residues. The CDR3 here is CASGLGKLAGGSNEQFF. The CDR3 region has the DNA TGTGCTAGTGGTTTGGGGAAACTAGCGGGAGGCTCCAATGAGCAGTTCTTC.

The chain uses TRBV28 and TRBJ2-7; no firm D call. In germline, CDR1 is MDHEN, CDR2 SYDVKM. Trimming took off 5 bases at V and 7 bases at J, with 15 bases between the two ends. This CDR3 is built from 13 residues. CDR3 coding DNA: TGTGCCAGCAGTGTCGATCTATCGTGGGAGCAGTACTTC. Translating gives CASSVDLSWEQYF.

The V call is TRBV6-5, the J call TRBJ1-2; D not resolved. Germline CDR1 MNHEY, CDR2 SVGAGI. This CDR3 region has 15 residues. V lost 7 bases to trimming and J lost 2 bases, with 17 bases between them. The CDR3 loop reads CASTYGGLINYGYTF. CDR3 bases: TGTGCCAGCACCTACGGAGGGCTGATAAACTATGGCTACACCTTC.

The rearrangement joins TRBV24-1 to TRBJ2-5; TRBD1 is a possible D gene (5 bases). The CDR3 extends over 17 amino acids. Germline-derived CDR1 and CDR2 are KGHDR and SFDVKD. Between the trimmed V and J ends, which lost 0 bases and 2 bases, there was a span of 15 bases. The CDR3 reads CATSDLPSGHGQETQYF. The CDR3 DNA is TGTGCCACCAGTGATTTGCCTTCTGGACATGGGCAAGAGACCCAGTACTTC.

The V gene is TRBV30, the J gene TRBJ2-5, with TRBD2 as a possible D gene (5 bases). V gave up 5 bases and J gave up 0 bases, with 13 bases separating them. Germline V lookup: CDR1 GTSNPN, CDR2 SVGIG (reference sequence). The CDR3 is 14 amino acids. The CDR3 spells CAWGYSVHQETQYF. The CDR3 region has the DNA TGTGCCTGGGGTTATAGCGTTCACCAAGAGACCCAGTACTTC.

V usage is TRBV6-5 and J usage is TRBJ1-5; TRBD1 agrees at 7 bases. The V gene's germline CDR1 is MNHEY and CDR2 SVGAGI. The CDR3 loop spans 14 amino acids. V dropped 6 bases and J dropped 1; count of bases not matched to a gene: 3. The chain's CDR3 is CASRQTGSNQPQHF. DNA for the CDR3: TGTGCCAGCAGGCAGACAGGGAGCAATCAGCCCCAGCATTTT.

In DNA form, the CDR3 reads TGCGCCAGCGAGTCCCCGCGGGGCCAAGAGACCCAGTACTTC. Translating it yields CASESPRGQETQYF. The V gene is TRBV10-2, the J gene TRBJ2-5; possibly TRBD2 for D (6 bases). Deletions cut 8 bases from V and 1 base from J, with 14 bases between. In germline, CDR1 is WSHSY, CDR2 SAAADI. There are 14 residues in the CDR3.

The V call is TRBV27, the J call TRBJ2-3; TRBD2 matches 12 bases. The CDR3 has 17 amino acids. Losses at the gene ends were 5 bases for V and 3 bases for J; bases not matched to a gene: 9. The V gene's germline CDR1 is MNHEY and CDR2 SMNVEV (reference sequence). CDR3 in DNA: TGTGCCAGCAGTCCCAGAACTAGCGGGAGGCAAACAGATACGCAGTATTTT. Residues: CASSPRTSGRQTDTQYF.

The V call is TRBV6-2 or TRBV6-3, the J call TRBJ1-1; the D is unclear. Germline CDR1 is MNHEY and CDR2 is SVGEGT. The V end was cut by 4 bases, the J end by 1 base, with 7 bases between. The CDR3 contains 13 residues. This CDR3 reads CASSWTANTEAFF. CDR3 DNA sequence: TGTGCCAGCAGTTGGACTGCGAACACTGAAGCTTTCTTT.

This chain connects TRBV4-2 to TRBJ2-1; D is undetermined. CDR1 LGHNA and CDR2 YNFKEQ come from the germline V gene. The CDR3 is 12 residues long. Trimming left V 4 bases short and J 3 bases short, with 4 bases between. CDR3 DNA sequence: TGTGCCAGCAGCCCCAACTACAATGAGCAGTTCTTC. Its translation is CASSPNYNEQFF.

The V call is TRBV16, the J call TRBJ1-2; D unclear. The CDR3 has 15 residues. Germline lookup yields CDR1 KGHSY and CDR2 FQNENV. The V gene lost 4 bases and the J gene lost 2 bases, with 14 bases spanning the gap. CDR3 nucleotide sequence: TGTGCCAGCAGCCGCAGCCGGACTCCAAACTATGGCTACACCTTC. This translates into CASSRSRTPNYGYTF.

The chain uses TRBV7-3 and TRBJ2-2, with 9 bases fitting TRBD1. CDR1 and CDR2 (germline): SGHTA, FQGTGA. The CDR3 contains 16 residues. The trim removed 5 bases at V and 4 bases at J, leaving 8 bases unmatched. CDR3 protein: CASSLLQGAGTGELFF. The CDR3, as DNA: TGTGCCAGCAGCCTCCTACAGGGGGCGGGCACCGGGGAGCTGTTTTTT.

CDR3 in DNA: TGCAGCGTTGATGGGCTAGCGGGGATGAACACCGGGGAGCTGTTTTTT. Protein sequence: CSVDGLAGMNTGELFF. This sequence joins TRBV29-1 and TRBJ2-2, with 9 bases matching TRBD2. Trimming cost V 3 bases and J 1 base; bases outside gene matches: 6. The CDR3 runs to 16 residues. Germline-derived CDR1 and CDR2 are SQVTM and ANQGSEA.

The CDR3 reads CATSRGLNTEAFF. The CDR3 nucleotides read TGTGCCACCAGCAGAGGGCTGAACACTGAAGCTTTCTTT. V gene TRBV15 combines with J gene TRBJ1-1, with D unclear. The CDR3 has 13 residues. The germline V gene encodes CDR1 LNHNV and CDR2 YYDKDF (reference sequence). Trimming cost V 1 base and J 0 bases, with 3 bases left between them. Supplemented by reference TRBV15 and TRBJ1-1, the full variable domain reads DAMVIQNPRYQVTQFGKPVTLSCSQTLNHNVMYWYQQKSSQAPKLLFHYYDKDFNNEADTPDNFQSRRPNTSFCFLDIRSPGLGDTAMYLCATSRGLNTEAFFGQGTRLTVV.

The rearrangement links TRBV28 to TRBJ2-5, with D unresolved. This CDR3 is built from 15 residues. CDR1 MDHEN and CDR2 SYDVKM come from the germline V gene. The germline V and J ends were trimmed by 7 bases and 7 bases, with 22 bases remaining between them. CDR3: CASTQGPQRAWTQYF. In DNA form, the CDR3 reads TGTGCCAGCACCCAAGGCCCCCAGCGCGCCTGGACCCAGTACTTC.

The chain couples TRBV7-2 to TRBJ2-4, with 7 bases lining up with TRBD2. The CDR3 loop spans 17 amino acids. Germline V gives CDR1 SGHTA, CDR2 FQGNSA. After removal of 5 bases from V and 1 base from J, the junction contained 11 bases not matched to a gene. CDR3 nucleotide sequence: TGTGCCAGCAGCAGTTCTAGCGGTGGAAGGGCCAAAAACATTCAGTACTTC. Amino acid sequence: CASSSSSGGRAKNIQYF.

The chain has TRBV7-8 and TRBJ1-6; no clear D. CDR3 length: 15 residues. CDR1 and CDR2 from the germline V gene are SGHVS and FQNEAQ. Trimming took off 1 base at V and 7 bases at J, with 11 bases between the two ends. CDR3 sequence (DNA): TGTGCCAGCAGCTTAGGGCTGGTTTCAAATTCACCCCTCCACTTT. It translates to CASSLGLVSNSPLHF.

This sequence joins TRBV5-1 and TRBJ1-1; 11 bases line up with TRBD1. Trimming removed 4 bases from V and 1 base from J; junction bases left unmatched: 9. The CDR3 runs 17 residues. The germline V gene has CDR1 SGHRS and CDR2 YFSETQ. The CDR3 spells CASSRDRGAAGNTEAFF. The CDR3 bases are TGCGCCAGCAGCCGGGACAGGGGGGCGGCGGGGAACACTGAAGCTTTCTTT.

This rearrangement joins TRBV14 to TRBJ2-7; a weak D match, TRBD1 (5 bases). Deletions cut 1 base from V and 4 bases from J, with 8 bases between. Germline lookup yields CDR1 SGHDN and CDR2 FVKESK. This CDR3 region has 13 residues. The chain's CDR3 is CASSQVTAYEQYF. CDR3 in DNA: TGTGCCAGCAGCCAAGTGACAGCATACGAGCAGTACTTC.

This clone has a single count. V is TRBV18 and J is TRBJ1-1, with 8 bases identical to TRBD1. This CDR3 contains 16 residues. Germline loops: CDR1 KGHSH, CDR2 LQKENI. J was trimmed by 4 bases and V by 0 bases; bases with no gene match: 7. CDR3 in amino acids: CASSPPQGAVGTEAFF. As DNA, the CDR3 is TGTGCCAGCTCACCACCGCAGGGGGCGGTAGGCACTGAAGCTTTCTTT. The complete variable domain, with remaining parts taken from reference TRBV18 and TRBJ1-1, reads NAGVMQNPRHLVRRRGQEARLRCSPMKGHSHVYWYRQLPEEGLKFMVYLQKENIIDESGMPKERFSAEFPKEGPSILRIQQVVRGDSAAYFCASSPPQGAVGTEAFFGQGTRLTVV.

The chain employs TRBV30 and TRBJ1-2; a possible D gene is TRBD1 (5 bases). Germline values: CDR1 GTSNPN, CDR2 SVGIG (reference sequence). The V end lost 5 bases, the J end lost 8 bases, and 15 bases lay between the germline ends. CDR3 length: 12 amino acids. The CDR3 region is CAWGAGPGGYTF. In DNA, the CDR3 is TGTGCCTGGGGCGCAGGGCCAGGGGGCTACACCTTC. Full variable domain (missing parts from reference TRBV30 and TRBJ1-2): SQTIHQWPATLVQPVGSPLSLECTVEGTSNPNLYWYRQAAGRGLQLLFYSVGIGQISSEVPQNLSASRPQDRQFILSSKKLLLSDSGFYLCAWGAGPGGYTFGSGTRLTVV.

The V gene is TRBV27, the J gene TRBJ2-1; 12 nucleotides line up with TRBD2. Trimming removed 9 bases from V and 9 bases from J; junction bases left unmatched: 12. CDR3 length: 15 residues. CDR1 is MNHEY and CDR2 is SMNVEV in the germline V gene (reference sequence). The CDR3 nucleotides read TGTGCCAGTGCCGCCCCTAGCGGGAGGGGTATTGAGCAGTTCTTC. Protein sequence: CASAAPSGRGIEQFF.

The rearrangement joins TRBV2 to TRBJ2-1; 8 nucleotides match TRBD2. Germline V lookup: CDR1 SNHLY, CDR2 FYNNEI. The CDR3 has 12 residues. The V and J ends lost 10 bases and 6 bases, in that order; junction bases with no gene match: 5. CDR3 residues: CATHGGGNEQFF. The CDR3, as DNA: TGTGCCACACACGGGGGGGGCAATGAGCAGTTCTTC.